The clone carrying this T cell receptor (beta chain) was found many times. What it recognizes is unknown. This specimen belongs to a study of human T cells and chemical hapten exposure. J gave up 7 bases and V 1 base, and 14 bases lay outside the gene matches. Germline V lookup: CDR1 SQVTM, CDR2 ANQGSEA. The CDR3 has 19 residues. TCRdb re-analysed the RACE reads in MiXCR, keeping a single row per CDR3 protein. The table records about 380,000 distinct CDR3 sequences, more than 4.5% of them present only once. Findings and caveats of the study: It should be noted that donors had alopecia, so their immune response may differ from healthy people's.

Time point of the sample: patch test 1, 2 weeks after DPC sensitization. This sample's treatment: therapeutic diphenylcyclopropenone sensitization with weekly scalp DPC. Sequencing used whole blood, obtained in connection with sensitization to the hapten diphenylcyclopropenone (DPC). The chain joins TRBV29-1 to TRBJ2-1; TRBD2 agrees at 15 bases. The TCR originated in a woman aged 45-59 years with alopecia areata. Some clones in this sample may be carry-over from other donors' samples. The CDR3 is CSVEGGTSGRKIWGNEQFF. In DNA form, the CDR3 reads TGCAGCGTTGAAGGCGGGACTAGCGGGAGGAAAATATGGGGGAATGAGCAGTTCTTC.